The clone carrying this T cell receptor (beta chain) was picked up many times. TCRdb re-analysed the RT-PCR reads in MiXCR, keeping a single row per CDR3 protein. This table has roughly 790,000 distinct CDR3 sequences, approximately 22% appearing once. The data belong to a study of response to subunit inactivated influenza vaccine. V gave up 5 bases and J gave up 8 bases; unmatched junction bases: 10. The CDR3 is made up of 15 amino acids. From germline, CDR1 is KGHDR and CDR2 SFDVKD. The sequencing used PBMCs from blood, collected around 5 days after vaccination. This sequence joins TRBV24-1 and TRBJ2-1; TRBD2 aligns across 8 bases. The receptor was derived from a man aged 45-65 years who received an inactivated influenza vaccine. CDR3 sequence (DNA): TGTGCCACCAGTGGGGACGGGAGGGGAGTCGATGAGCAGTTCTTC. Translation gives CATSGDGRGVDEQFF.